These T cell receptor beta chains were read from a single sample in a study of CD4 T cells in relation to SARS-CoV-2 and coronaviruses. Data came from immunoSEQ multiplex PCR; TCRdb stores just in-frame clones and leaves some out. The sample shows about 59,000 clones, 86% of them seen only once. Sequences were obtained from memory CD4+ T cells from PBMCs. The receptors derive from a human donor in good health. CDR3s include the opening cysteine and the closing phenylalanine or tryptophan. The D gene is left open where the match is weak. Size is omitted from some rows. Given values are once, few, many or a class for expanded clones.

j_call cdr3_length d_call v_call clone_size cdr3_aa cdr3_nt
TRBJ1-3 15 . TRBV15 . CATRRNRNSGNTIYF TGTGCCACCAGACGGAATCGAAACTCTGGAAACACCATATATTTT
TRBJ2-1 14 . TRBV7-9 . CASSPVSSYNEQFF TGTGCCAGCAGCCCTGTAAGCTCCTACAATGAGCAGTTCTTC
TRBJ1-1 13 . TRBV12-3/TRBV12-4 . CASSRGWNTEAFF TGTGCCAGCAGTCGAGGGTGGAACACTGAAGCTTTCTTT
TRBJ2-7 13 TRBD1 TRBV9 . CASSGDRGYEQYF TGTGCCAGCAGCGGTGACAGGGGCTACGAGCAGTACTTC
TRBJ2-5 14 . TRBV18 . CASSPQRTQETQYF TGTGCCAGCTCACCACAAAGGACTCAAGAGACCCAGTACTTC
TRBJ2-7 13 TRBD1 TRBV12-3/TRBV12-4 . CASSATGTNEQYF TGTGCCAGCAGTGCGACAGGGACGAACGAGCAGTACTTC
TRBJ2-7 12 . TRBV6-5 . CAITLEPYEQYF TGTGCCATAACTCTGGAACCCTACGAGCAGTACTTC
TRBJ2-6 19 . TRBV19 . CASSSRRGAGSSGANVLTF TGTGCCAGTAGTTCACGTAGGGGCGCGGGAAGCTCTGGGGCCAACGTCCTGACTTTC
TRBJ1-2 13 . TRBV7-8 . CASSGRVQYGYTF TGTGCCAGCAGCGGCAGAGTACAGTATGGCTACACCTTC
TRBJ1-5 15 . TRBV15 . CATSRVVLSNQPQHF TGTGCCACCAGCAGAGTTGTACTTAGCAATCAGCCCCAGCATTTT
TRBJ2-2 16 . TRBV24-1 . CATSESMRSNTGELFF TGTGCCACCAGTGAAAGTATGAGGTCTAACACCGGGGAGCTGTTTTTT
TRBJ2-7 15 TRBD2 TRBV5-1 . CASSVMGLATVEQYF TGCGCCAGCAGCGTGATGGGACTAGCGACTGTCGAGCAGTACTTC
TRBJ1-1 15 . TRBV6-5 few CATANLRTVGTEAFF TGTGCCACCGCAAACCTCAGGACAGTAGGGACTGAAGCTTTCTTT
TRBJ2-1 16 . TRBV5-6 . CASSPQGRGAGNEQFF TGTGCCAGCAGCCCCCAAGGCAGGGGGGCGGGCAATGAGCAGTTCTTC
TRBJ1-3 15 TRBD1 TRBV5-1 . CASSLDRGTGNTIYF TGCGCCAGCAGCTTAGACAGGGGCACTGGAAACACCATATATTTT
TRBJ2-7 13 . TRBV7-2 . CASSVNSAGEQYF TGTGCCAGCAGTGTGAATAGCGCGGGGGAGCAGTACTTC
TRBJ1-3 15 . TRBV18 once CASSTGPISGNTIYF TGTGCCAGCTCAACGGGACCGATCTCTGGAAACACCATATATTTT
TRBJ2-1 18 TRBD2 TRBV19 . CASSIITSGRIGYNEQFF TGTGCCAGTAGTATTATCACTAGCGGGAGAATAGGTTACAATGAGCAGTTCTTC
TRBJ2-1 10 . TRBV29-1 . CSFGEKEQFF TGCAGCTTCGGGGAGAAGGAGCAGTTCTTC
TRBJ1-1 17 . TRBV7-2 . CASSLGFLPPADTEAFF TGTGCCAGCAGCTTAGGTTTTCTCCCTCCAGCAGACACTGAAGCTTTCTTT
TRBJ2-3 15 . TRBV11-3 . CASSLGRSLTDTQYF TGTGCCAGCAGCTTGGGCCGATCTCTCACAGATACGCAGTATTTT
TRBJ2-3 16 TRBD1 TRBV19 few CASSPPPTGAEDTQYF TGTGCCAGTAGTCCCCCCCCGACAGGGGCAGAAGATACGCAGTATTTT
TRBJ1-5 18 TRBD1 TRBV19 . CASSLAGTGGYSNQPQHF TGTGCCAGTAGTTTAGCCGGGACAGGGGGCTATAGCAATCAGCCCCAGCATTTT
TRBJ2-1 12 . TRBV7-3 . CASSEGVGEQFF TGTGCCAGCAGCGAAGGAGTCGGAGAGCAGTTCTTC
TRBJ2-7 15 TRBD1 TRBV5-5 . CASSTGTGGSYEQYF TGTGCCAGCAGCACCGGGACAGGGGGCTCCTACGAGCAGTACTTC
TRBJ1-1 14 . TRBV28 . CASRSAMGYTEAFF TGTGCCAGCAGGTCAGCTATGGGGTACACTGAAGCTTTCTTT
TRBJ2-6 16 TRBD2 TRBV5-1 few CASSFSGGDGANVLTF TGCGCCAGCAGCTTTTCTGGGGGGGATGGGGCCAACGTCCTGACTTTC
TRBJ2-2 13 . TRBV29-1 . CSVRDPRTGELFF TGCAGCGTGAGGGATCCTCGGACCGGGGAGCTGTTTTTT
TRBJ1-5 14 . TRBV28 few CASRLGNLGYPQHF TGTGCCAGCCGGCTAGGGAACCTTGGATATCCCCAGCATTTT
TRBJ2-1 14 TRBD2 TRBV5-4 . CASSSAEREGEQFF TGTGCCAGCAGCTCCGCGGAGCGGGAAGGTGAGCAGTTCTTC
TRBJ1-5 15 . TRBV5-1 . CASSLDGEFNQPQHF TGCGCCAGCAGCTTGGACGGGGAATTCAATCAGCCCCAGCATTTT
TRBJ2-2 15 TRBD2 TRBV24-1 . CATSELNSGSWELFF TGTGCCACCAGTGAGTTAAATAGCGGGAGCTGGGAGCTGTTTTTT
TRBJ2-5 15 TRBD1 TRBV5-1 . CASSLGGTGQETQYF TGCGCCAGCAGCTTGGGTGGGACAGGCCAAGAGACCCAGTACTTC
TRBJ2-5 12 . TRBV2 few CASNRDQETQYF TGTGCCAGCAACAGGGACCAAGAGACCCAGTACTTC
TRBJ2-2 17 . TRBV6-2/TRBV6-3 . CASSQVGIGLYTGELFF TGTGCCAGCAGTCAAGTGGGGATTGGTCTGTACACCGGGGAGCTGTTTTTT
TRBJ2-7 15 . TRBV19 . CATRDGANGAYEQYF TGTGCCACTAGGGACGGAGCAAACGGGGCCTACGAGCAGTACTTC
TRBJ2-3 15 TRBD2 TRBV7-2 once CASSLVRAGTDTQYF TGTGCCAGCAGCTTAGTTCGAGCGGGGACAGATACGCAGTATTTT
TRBJ2-3 15 . TRBV7-6 . CASSLAPVGGDTQYF TGTGCCAGCAGCTTAGCGCCCGTAGGGGGAGATACGCAGTATTTT
TRBJ2-7 12 . TRBV27 . CASMLRAYEQYF TGTGCCAGCATGCTTAGGGCCTACGAGCAGTACTTC
TRBJ2-5 15 . TRBV10-1 . CASSQRTAGEETQYF TGCGCCAGCAGTCAACGGACAGCAGGGGAAGAGACCCAGTACTTC
TRBJ1-3 13 . TRBV12-3/TRBV12-4 . CASNNLGENTIYF TGTGCCAGCAATAATCTAGGAGAGAACACCATATATTTT
TRBJ2-7 15 TRBD1 TRBV7-2 . CASGDLRTGTYEQYF TGTGCCAGCGGCGACCTACGGACAGGGACCTACGAGCAGTACTTC